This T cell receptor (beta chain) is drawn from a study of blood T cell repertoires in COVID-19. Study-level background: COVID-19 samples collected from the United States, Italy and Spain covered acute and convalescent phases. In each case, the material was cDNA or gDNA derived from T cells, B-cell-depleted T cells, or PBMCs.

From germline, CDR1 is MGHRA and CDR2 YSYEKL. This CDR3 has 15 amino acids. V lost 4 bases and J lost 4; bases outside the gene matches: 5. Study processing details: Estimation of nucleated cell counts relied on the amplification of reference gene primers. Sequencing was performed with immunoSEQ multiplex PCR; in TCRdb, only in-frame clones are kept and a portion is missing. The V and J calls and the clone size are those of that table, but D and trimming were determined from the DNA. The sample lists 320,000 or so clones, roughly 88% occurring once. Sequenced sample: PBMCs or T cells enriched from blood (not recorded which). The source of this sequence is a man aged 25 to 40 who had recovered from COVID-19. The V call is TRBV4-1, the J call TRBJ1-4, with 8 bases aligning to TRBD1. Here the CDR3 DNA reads TGCGCCAGCAGCCTTGGGACAGGCGTTAATGAAAAACTGTTTTTT. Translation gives CASSLGTGVNEKLFF.